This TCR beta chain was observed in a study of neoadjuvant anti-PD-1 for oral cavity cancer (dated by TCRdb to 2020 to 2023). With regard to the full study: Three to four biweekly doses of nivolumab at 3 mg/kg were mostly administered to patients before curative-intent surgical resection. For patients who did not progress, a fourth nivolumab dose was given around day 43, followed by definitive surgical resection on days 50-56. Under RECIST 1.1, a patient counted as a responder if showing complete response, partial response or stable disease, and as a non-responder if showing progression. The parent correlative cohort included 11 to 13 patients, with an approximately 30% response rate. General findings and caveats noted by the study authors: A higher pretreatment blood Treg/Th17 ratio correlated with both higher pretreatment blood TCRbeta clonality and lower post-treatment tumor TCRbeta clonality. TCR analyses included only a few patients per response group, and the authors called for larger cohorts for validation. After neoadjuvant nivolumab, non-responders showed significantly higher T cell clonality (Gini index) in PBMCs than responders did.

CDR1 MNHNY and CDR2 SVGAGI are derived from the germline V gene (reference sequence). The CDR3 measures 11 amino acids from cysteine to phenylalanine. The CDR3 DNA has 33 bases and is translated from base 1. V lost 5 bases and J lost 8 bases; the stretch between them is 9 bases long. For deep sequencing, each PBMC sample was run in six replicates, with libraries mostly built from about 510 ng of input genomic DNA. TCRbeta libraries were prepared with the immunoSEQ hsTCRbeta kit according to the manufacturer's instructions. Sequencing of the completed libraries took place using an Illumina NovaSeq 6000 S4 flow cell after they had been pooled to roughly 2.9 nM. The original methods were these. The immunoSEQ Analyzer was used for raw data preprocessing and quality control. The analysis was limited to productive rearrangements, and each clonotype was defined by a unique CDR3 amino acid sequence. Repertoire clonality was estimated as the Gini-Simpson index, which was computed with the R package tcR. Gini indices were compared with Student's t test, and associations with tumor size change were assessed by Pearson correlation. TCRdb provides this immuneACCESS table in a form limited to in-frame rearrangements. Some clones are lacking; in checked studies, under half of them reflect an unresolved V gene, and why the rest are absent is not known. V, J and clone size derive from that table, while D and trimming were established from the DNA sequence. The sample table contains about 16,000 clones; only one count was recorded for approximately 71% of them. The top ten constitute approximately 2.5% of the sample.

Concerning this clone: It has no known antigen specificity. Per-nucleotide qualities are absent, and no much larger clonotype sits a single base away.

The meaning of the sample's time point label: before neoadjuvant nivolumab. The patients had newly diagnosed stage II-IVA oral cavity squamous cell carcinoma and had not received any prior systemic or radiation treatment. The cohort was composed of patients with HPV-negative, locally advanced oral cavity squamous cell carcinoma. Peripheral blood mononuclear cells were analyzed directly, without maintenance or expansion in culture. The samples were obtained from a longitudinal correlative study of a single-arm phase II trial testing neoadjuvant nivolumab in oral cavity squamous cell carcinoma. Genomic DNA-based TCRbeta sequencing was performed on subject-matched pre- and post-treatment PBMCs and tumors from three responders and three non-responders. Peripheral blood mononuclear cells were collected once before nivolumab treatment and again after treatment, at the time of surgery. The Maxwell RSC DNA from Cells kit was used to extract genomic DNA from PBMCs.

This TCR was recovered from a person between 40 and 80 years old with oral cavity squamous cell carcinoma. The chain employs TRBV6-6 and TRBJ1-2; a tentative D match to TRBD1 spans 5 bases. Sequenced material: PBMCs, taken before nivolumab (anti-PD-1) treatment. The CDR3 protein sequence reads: CASSRAGGYTF. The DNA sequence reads TGTGCCAGCAGTAGGGCAGGGGGCTACACCTTC.